A selection of T cell receptor beta chains follows, all from one sample in a study of control samples from healthy donors and cancer patients. Assay used: immunoSEQ multiplex PCR; TCRdb lists only in-frame clones, some missing. The profile shows 120,000 to 150,000 clones, 93% of them singletons. Sequencing input: blood. These TCRs come from a man younger than 30 in good health. CDR3s include the opening cysteine and the closing phenylalanine or tryptophan. Only part of the rows carry a size: once, few, many, or a class if the clone is expanded.

clone size: .; J gene: TRBJ2-3; V gene: TRBV10-3; CDR3 protein: CAISEWRLIDTQYF
clone size: .; J gene: TRBJ2-1; V gene: TRBV20-1; CDR3 protein: CSARVFNEQFF
clone size: once; J gene: TRBJ1-1; V gene: TRBV19; CDR3 protein: CASSIDTGSTEAFF
clone size: .; J gene: TRBJ1-1; V gene: TRBV11-3; CDR3 protein: CASSPQGGNTEAFF
clone size: .; J gene: TRBJ1-1; V gene: TRBV2; CDR3 protein: CASGTVRNTEAFF
clone size: .; J gene: TRBJ2-5; V gene: TRBV19; CDR3 protein: CASSIDFAAQETQYF
clone size: .; J gene: TRBJ1-1; V gene: TRBV9; CDR3 protein: CASSEPSGIMNTEAFF
clone size: .; J gene: TRBJ1-1; V gene: TRBV29-1; CDR3 protein: CSGRLRGDTEAFF
clone size: .; J gene: TRBJ2-7; V gene: TRBV30; CDR3 protein: CAWRDSGIYEQYF
clone size: .; J gene: TRBJ2-3; V gene: TRBV11-3; CDR3 protein: CASSFQESTQYF
clone size: .; J gene: TRBJ1-5; V gene: TRBV27; CDR3 protein: CASSEVGTGGIGNQPQHF
clone size: .; J gene: TRBJ2-7; V gene: TRBV2; CDR3 protein: CASSVKGTGEQYF
clone size: .; J gene: TRBJ2-1; V gene: TRBV12-3/TRBV12-4; CDR3 protein: CASNTDNYNEQFF
clone size: .; J gene: TRBJ2-2; V gene: TRBV5-1; CDR3 protein: CASSPRTGGTAGELFF
clone size: .; J gene: TRBJ1-2; V gene: TRBV3-1/TRBV3-2; CDR3 protein: CASSQHQDYGYTF
clone size: .; J gene: TRBJ2-5; V gene: TRBV5-4; CDR3 protein: CASSWQGGGETQYF
clone size: .; J gene: TRBJ2-3; V gene: TRBV9; CDR3 protein: CASSLRGDRSTDTQYF
clone size: .; J gene: TRBJ2-1; V gene: TRBV4-1; CDR3 protein: CASSQGWQGRVAYNEQFF
clone size: .; J gene: TRBJ2-7; V gene: TRBV9; CDR3 protein: CASSVRQGSYEQYF
clone size: .; J gene: TRBJ2-1; V gene: TRBV2; CDR3 protein: CARTQGDRVINEQFF
clone size: .; J gene: TRBJ2-2; V gene: TRBV5-6; CDR3 protein: CASSSVGRRDTGELFF
clone size: .; J gene: TRBJ1-3; V gene: TRBV28; CDR3 protein: CASISFQGAGNTIYF